The TCR beta chain described here comes from a study of cytomegalovirus exposure and HLA in healthy donors. About the research overall: A data release that came early held about 89 million unique TCRs from HLA-typed donors.

The study ran its PCR with 60 Vbeta and 13 Jbeta primers. Method: immunoSEQ multiplex PCR; TCRdb's copy keeps in-frame clones and lacks some. The data show some 270,000 clones, with approximately 80% seen just once and about 0.29% held by the top ten. Regarding the study as a whole: According to a later analysis, donors in an Asian-associated ancestry cluster reportedly had fewer N-insertions than the roughly 670-donor mean.

Of note for this clone: The antigen remains unidentified.

Germline loops: CDR1 LNHDA, CDR2 SQIVND (reference sequence). The CDR3 is made up of 13 amino acids. Trimming took 3 bases from V and 8 from J, leaving 13 bases between them. Sequences were obtained from PBMCs. The V gene is TRBV19, the J gene TRBJ1-2; D gene unclear. The sequence was obtained from a girl aged 2 to 9 in good health and CMV-seronegative. CDR3: CASSMTLGGGYTF. The CDR3, as DNA: TGTGCCAGTAGTATGACCCTGGGAGGCGGCTACACCTTC.